These 20 T cell receptor beta chains came from one sample sequenced in a study of blood T cell repertoires in COVID-19. TCRdb's copy holds only in-frame clones and misses some; the assay was immunoSEQ multiplex PCR. Of 140,000 to 150,000 clones listed, roughly 88% are singletons. The specimen was peripheral blood. These receptors were collected from a woman aged 45-59 years with acute or convalescent COVID-19.

This clone was found a few times. The CDR3 DNA is TGTGCCAGTTTGCTGCGCGGGGAGCTGTTTTTT. Residues: CASLLRGELFF. The chain has TRBV19 and TRBJ2-2; D not certain. Between the trimmed V and J ends, which lost 8 bases and 7 bases, there was a span of 8 bases. The CDR3 covers 11 residues. Germline CDR1 and CDR2: LNHDA and SQIVND (reference sequence).

Only one count was recorded for this clone. The DNA for the CDR3 is TGTGCCAGCAGCTTACAACTAGGGCACTCTGGGGCCAACGTCCTGACTTTC. This sequence encodes CASSLQLGHSGANVLTF. The chain employs TRBV5-5 and TRBJ2-6; weak D call: TRBD2 (5 bases). This CDR3 comprises 17 residues. Germline V gives CDR1 SGHKS, CDR2 YYEKEE (reference sequence). Trimming pared 2 bases from V and 0 bases from J, leaving 12 bases between.

The J gene is TRBJ1-1, the V gene TRBV14, with D tentatively TRBD1 (5 bases). Germline lookup yields CDR1 SGHDN and CDR2 FVKESK. The CDR3 sequence is 15 residues long. Trimming pared 5 bases from V and 0 bases from J, leaving 13 bases between. CDR3 DNA: TGTGCCAGCAGCGGGGGGGGTGCTTTGAACACTGAAGCTTTCTTT. Encoded protein: CASSGGGALNTEAFF.

The rearrangement uses TRBV5-1 and TRBJ2-3; 9 bases line up with TRBD1. This CDR3 has 16 amino acids. V was pared by 5 bases and J by 5 bases, with 12 bases of the junction left unmatched. Germline V gene sequence: CDR1 SGHRS, CDR2 YFSETQ. This CDR3 reads CASSWGLGQGKDTQYF. CDR3 bases: TGCGCCAGCAGTTGGGGTTTGGGACAGGGAAAAGATACGCAGTATTTT.

This clone was counted a single time. This chain joins TRBV28 and TRBJ1-2; 10 bases match TRBD1. The CDR3 contains 13 residues. Germline V gene lookup returns CDR1 MDHEN and CDR2 SYDVKM. V lost 5 bases to trimming and J lost 6 bases; unmatched junction nucleotides: 3. The CDR3 bases are TGTGCCAGCAGTGAGGGGACAGGGGATGGCTACACCTTC. Residues: CASSEGTGDGYTF.

This chain connects TRBV5-1 to TRBJ2-1; TRBD1 matches 9 bases. The V gene's germline CDR1 is SGHRS and CDR2 YFSETQ. J was trimmed by 4 bases and V by 4 bases; bases with no gene match: 9. The CDR3 is made up of 16 amino acids. The DNA of the CDR3 is TGCGCCAGCAGCCCGCGGGCGGGACAGGGTTACAATGAGCAGTTCTTC. This translates into CASSPRAGQGYNEQFF.

CDR3 residues: CASSWGKNTEAFF. The CDR3 nucleotides are TGTGCCAGCAGCTGGGGCAAGAACACTGAAGCTTTCTTT. The gene calls are TRBV7-6 and TRBJ1-1, with TRBD1 as a possible D gene (5 bases). The CDR3 runs 13 residues. Germline lookup yields CDR1 SGHVS and CDR2 FNYEAQ. V was trimmed by 4 bases and J by 1 base, leaving 7 bases between them.

The CDR3 DNA is TGCGCCAGCACCAGACTAGCGGCTACGAACACCGGGGAGCTGTTTTTT. This encodes CASTRLAATNTGELFF. This chain links TRBV4-1 with TRBJ2-2, with 9 bases matching TRBD2. From germline, CDR1 is MGHRA and CDR2 YSYEKL. CDR3 size: 16 residues. Unmatched junction bases numbered 6, after V lost 7 bases and J lost 0 bases.

The V gene is TRBV5-1, the J gene TRBJ2-5; the match to TRBD1 covers 9 bases. The CDR3 runs 17 residues. The J segment lost 4 bases and the V segment lost 5 bases, leaving 15 bases of the junction unmatched. The germline gives CDR1 SGHRS, CDR2 YFSETQ. The CDR3 loop reads CASSPNPGQGKSETQYF. CDR3 nucleotide sequence: TGCGCCAGCAGTCCGAACCCGGGACAGGGAAAGTCAGAGACCCAGTACTTC.

As regards this clone: Other nucleotide sequences from this sample produce the same CDR3. V usage is TRBV19 and J usage is TRBJ2-3; possible D gene TRBD2, 6 bases. This CDR3 spans 13 amino acids. Trimming took 2 bases from V and 4 from J, leaving 7 bases between them. Germline lookup yields CDR1 LNHDA and CDR2 SQIVND (reference sequence). The CDR3 sequence is CASSIRLADTQYF. The CDR3 DNA follows: TGTGCCAGTAGTATACGACTAGCAGATACGCAGTATTTT. Full variable domain (outside the CDR3, taken from reference TRBV19 and TRBJ2-3): DGGITQSPKYLFRKEGQNVTLSCEQNLNHDAMYWYRQDPGQGLRLIYYSQIVNDFQKGDIAEGYSVSREKKESFPLTVTSAQKNPTAFYLCASSIRLADTQYFGPGTRLTVL.

The chain recombines TRBV19 with TRBJ2-2; D is undetermined. This CDR3 is built from 15 residues. The germline V and J ends were trimmed by 7 bases and 4 bases, with 16 bases remaining between them. From germline, CDR1 is LNHDA and CDR2 SQIVND (reference sequence). In nucleotides, the CDR3 is TGTGCCAGTATCCCCGGAACCAGGTCCACCGGGGAGCTGTTTTTT. The encoded protein is CASIPGTRSTGELFF.

This chain connects TRBV18 to TRBJ2-7; TRBD1 matches 8 bases. With 1 base clipped from V and 5 bases from J, the junction kept 4 bases outside the gene matches. Looked up from germline, CDR1 is KGHSH and CDR2 is LQKENI. This CDR3 is built from 14 residues. The CDR3 DNA reads TGTGCCAGCTCACCACACCAGGGGGCGAACGAGCAGTACTTC. Amino acid sequence: CASSPHQGANEQYF. Full variable domain (remainder filled in from reference TRBV18 and TRBJ2-7): NAGVMQNPRHLVRRRGQEARLRCSPMKGHSHVYWYRQLPEEGLKFMVYLQKENIIDESGMPKERFSAEFPKEGPSILRIQQVVRGDSAAYFCASSPHQGANEQYFGPGTRLTVT.

The chain employs TRBV27 and TRBJ2-7; no reliable D call. CDR1 MNHEY and CDR2 SMNVEV come from the germline V gene (reference sequence). This CDR3 has 13 residues. Trimming took off 0 bases at V and 9 bases at J, with 12 bases between the two ends. The CDR3 bases are TGTGCCAGCAGTTTATCACCCACCACAAGGCAGTACTTC. This encodes CASSLSPTTRQYF.

This clone was observed once. The chain uses TRBV5-8 and TRBJ2-2, with a weak D call TRBD1 (5 bases). The V gene's germline CDR1 is SGHTS and CDR2 YDEGEE. Trimming took 0 bases from V and 2 from J, leaving 14 bases between them. CDR3 length: 17 residues. CDR3 sequence: CASSLVYMTENTGELFF. The CDR3 DNA reads as TGTGCCAGCAGCTTGGTTTACATGACAGAAAACACCGGGGAGCTGTTTTTT.

The rearrangement uses TRBV4-1 and TRBJ1-1, with D hard to call. This CDR3 has 14 amino acids. Germline lookup yields CDR1 MGHRA and CDR2 YSYEKL. The ends were cut back, 5 bases at V and 4 bases at J, with 14 bases in the middle. This CDR3 is CASSGVLRGTEAFF. CDR3 coding DNA: TGCGCCAGCAGCGGAGTACTGAGAGGCACTGAAGCTTTCTTT.

This chain uses TRBV10-1 with TRBJ2-1; TRBD1 aligns across 9 bases. This CDR3 comprises 16 residues. Germline CDR1 reads WNHNN; CDR2 reads SYGVQD (reference sequence). Trimming at V came to 3 bases and at J to 7 bases, leaving 10 bases not matched to a gene. CDR3 loop: CASSDSLGQGSNEQFF. The CDR3 bases are TGCGCCAGCAGTGATTCGCTGGGACAGGGAAGTAATGAGCAGTTCTTC.

V is TRBV18 and J is TRBJ2-2, with D possibly TRBD1 on 5 matching bases. The CDR3 has 15 amino acids. V was cut by 2 bases and J by 0 bases, with 7 bases left in between. Germline V CDR1 and CDR2: KGHSH, LQKENI. This CDR3 is CASSPWTTNTGELFF. In DNA, the CDR3 is TGTGCCAGCTCACCATGGACAACGAACACCGGGGAGCTGTTTTTT.

The J gene is TRBJ1-6, the V gene TRBV2; 9 bases line up with TRBD1. J gave up 9 bases and V 1 base, and 7 bases lay outside the gene matches. CDR1 and CDR2 (germline): SNHLY, FYNNEI. This CDR3 is built from 16 residues. The CDR3 reads CASSEVGGQGRSPLHF. The CDR3 DNA reads TGTGCCAGCAGTGAAGTAGGGGGACAGGGCCGTTCACCCCTCCACTTT.

The chain combines TRBV27 with TRBJ1-5; tentative D call: TRBD1 (6 bases). The CDR3 sequence is 18 residues long. Looked up from germline, CDR1 is MNHEY and CDR2 is SMNVEV (reference sequence). Trimming pared 0 bases from V and 2 bases from J, leaving 17 bases between. CDR3 DNA: TGTGCCAGCAGTTTATCCTCGGGGGGGCGCGGGGGCAATCAGCCCCAGCATTTT. Amino acid sequence: CASSLSSGGRGGNQPQHF.

The chain links TRBV2 to TRBJ2-1; 7 nucleotides match TRBD1. Germline V CDR1 and CDR2: SNHLY, FYNNEI. This CDR3 comprises 15 residues. Unmatched junction bases numbered 3, after V lost 2 bases and J lost 2 bases. The CDR3 here is CASSEIGGPYNEQFF. The CDR3 DNA reads TGTGCCAGCAGTGAAATAGGGGGCCCCTACAATGAGCAGTTCTTC.